This T cell receptor (beta chain) was documented in a study of shared clonotypes between healthy human individuals. Study findings and constraints: A small donor pool kept down the genetic and exposure-history diversity that was represented. Researchers sampled only blood; tissue repertoires likely differ.

Germline values: CDR1 SGHVS, CDR2 FQNEAQ. This CDR3 contains 14 residues. Trimming shortened V by 5 bases and J by 3 bases, and 14 bases separated the two germline ends. It was at deep level that the assay was run. Every subset's genomic DNA went evenly onto several immunoSEQ plates. Data came from immunoSEQ multiplex PCR; TCRdb stores just in-frame clones and leaves some out. This table has more than 450,000 clones, 79% appearing once. Regarding this clone: Its antigen remains unknown.

The chain links TRBV7-8 to TRBJ2-7, with D possibly TRBD2 on 6 matching bases. The specimen sequenced was PBMCs. The source is a woman aged 40 to 49 in good health. Some clones in this sample may be carry-over from other donors' samples. For the CDR3, the DNA is TGTGCCAGCAGCACCGCGGGGAACCTCTACGAGCAGTACTTC. This sequence encodes CASSTAGNLYEQYF.